A selection of T cell receptor beta chains follows, all from one sample in a study of low-dose radiotherapy and immunotherapy resistance in tumors. TCRdb re-called the reads with MiXCR, one entry per CDR3 protein. The sample contains around 80,000 distinct CDR3 sequences, 15% to 20% of which appear only once. The sample here was PBMCs, taken after low-dose radiotherapy plus immunotherapy. The origin of the receptors is a male donor with prostate cancer. The CDR3 runs from the conserved cysteine through the conserved F or W. The D gene is left open where the match is weak. Clone size is stated in some rows and not others, as once, few, many or a class when expanded.

many TRBJ1-4 TRBV29-1 - TGCAGCGCCATTGCGGGGCAGGGAGATGAAAAACTGTTTTTT CSAIAGQGDEKLFF
many TRBJ1-5 TRBV28 - TGTGCCAGCAGTGCCAGGGCCCAGCCCCAGCATTTT CASSARAQPQHF
many TRBJ2-7 TRBV20-1 - TGCAGTGCTAGACCGGGCCAGGGATGGTACGAGCAGTACTTC CSARPGQGWYEQYF
- TRBJ1-5 TRBV27 - TGTGCCAGCAGTTTAGGCAGGGGCTTCCCTCAGCCCCAGCATTTT CASSLGRGFPQPQHF
many TRBJ2-2 TRBV7-2 - TGTGCCAGCAGCCGCCCGGGGACAAATTCCGGGGAGCTGTTTTTT CASSRPGTNSGELFF
few TRBJ1-5 TRBV10-3 - TGTGCCATCAGTGAGGGCAGGGGTAACCCCAATCAGCCCCAGCATTTT CAISEGRGNPNQPQHF
- TRBJ2-5 TRBV10-3 - TGTGCCAGTAGATCCTCTCCCCCTCAAGAGACCCAGTACTTC CASRSSPPQETQYF
few TRBJ2-5 TRBV28 - TGTGCCAGCAGTTTAGCGGGAACTGGAGAGACCCAGTACTTC CASSLAGTGETQYF
many TRBJ2-1 TRBV20-1 TRBD2 TGCAGTGCTAGAGATGGGACTAGTTACGGTAATGAGCAGTTCTTC CSARDGTSYGNEQFF
many TRBJ2-7 TRBV27 TRBD2 TGTGCCAGCAGTTTATCCGGGGGACTAGCGGGAGTTTTCTACGAGCAGTACTTC CASSLSGGLAGVFYEQYF
few TRBJ1-1 TRBV20-1 TRBD1 TGCAGTGCCGACGGGACAGGGAGGGGCACTGAAGCTTTCTTT CSADGTGRGTEAFF
many TRBJ2-1 TRBV18 TRBD2 TGTGCCAGCTCACCACCCATGGGACTAGCGGATTTCGAGCAGTTCTTC CASSPPMGLADFEQFF
- TRBJ2-1 TRBV7-2 TRBD2 TGTGCCAGCAGCAAAACGTCCGGGACTAGCGGGAGTAATGAGCAGTTCTTC CASSKTSGTSGSNEQFF
many TRBJ2-5 TRBV7-2 - TGTGCCAGCAGCCGCTCGATCGGGACCCAGTACTTC CASSRSIGTQYF
many TRBJ2-3 TRBV5-1 - TGCGCCAGCAGCGACGGGGACCCCACAGATACGCAGTATTTT CASSDGDPTDTQYF
many TRBJ1-4 TRBV9 - TGTGCCAGCAGCCCTCGGGACAATAATGAAAAACTGTTTTTT CASSPRDNNEKLFF
few TRBJ2-7 TRBV30 TRBD2 TGTGCCTGGAGTACAGAGCGGGGGCCGTCCTACGAGCAGTACTTC CAWSTERGPSYEQYF
many TRBJ2-5 TRBV7-9 TRBD1 TGTGCCAGCAGCCAGCGGACAGGCATAGAAGATACCCAGTACTTC CASSQRTGIEDTQYF